This T cell receptor beta chain was observed in a study of cytomegalovirus exposure and HLA in healthy donors. This CDR3 has 15 amino acids. V lost 1 base, J lost 1 base, and 10 bases lay in between. In germline, CDR1 is SGHDN, CDR2 FVKESK. This clone was counted only a few times. This PCR relied on a set of 60 Vbeta primers and 13 Jbeta primers. Clones were read by immunoSEQ multiplex PCR, and TCRdb kept only the in-frame ones, dropping some. The sample yields 150,000 to 200,000 clones, approximately 11% seen once. This sequence originates from a man in his forties or fifties in good health and CMV-seropositive. The specimen sequenced was PBMCs. The chain employs TRBV14 and TRBJ2-5; tentatively, D is TRBD2 (6 bases). The CDR3 coding sequence is TGTGCCAGCAGCCAAGCGCCGCGGGGCCAAGAGACCCAGTACTTC. Protein sequence: CASSQAPRGQETQYF.